This T cell receptor beta chain comes out of a study of beta chain features in type 1 diabetes (dated by TCRdb to the late 2010s). The study in broad terms: Mean age, gender distribution, total cell number and subset yield did not differ between patients and healthy donors. A total of about 100 million sorted cells were examined across all samples, and RNA yield correlated strongly with the number of cells per subset. In the study, recently diagnosed type 1 diabetes patients and matched healthy donors were compared on the TCRB repertoires of their sorted circulating CD4+ T cell subsets. Regulatory and stem cell-like memory subsets were obtained from only 8 patients and about eight healthy donors, while naive and central memory subsets were obtained from all 30 or so donors.

The High Capacity cDNA Reverse Transcription Kit was used to reverse transcribe all of the isolated RNA, meaning that expressed TCRB transcripts were what got sequenced. Naive, central memory and regulatory T cell samples underwent deep immunoSEQ sequencing, averaging around 3.7 million total reads per sample. Sorted cells were lysed in RLT buffer and RNA was extracted with DNase-treated RNeasy Micro or Mini kits, depending on cell number. Each cell subset was processed on its own to prevent cross-contamination, while patient and healthy donor samples were processed together. Using the immunoSEQ multiplex PCR, TCRB sequences were amplified from cDNA into 87-bp fragments spanning the CDR3 region. Sequencing of the amplicons was performed on the Illumina HiSeq platform. From the authors' description of their analysis: Synthetic template baselines were used to correct PCR bias computationally, reads within Hamming distance 2 were collapsed together, and singletons that could not be merged were discarded. Reads were aligned against IMGT to assign V, D and J genes, CDR3 length and insertions or deletions at six rearrangement sites. Within each subset, clonotype counts were normalized to sorted cell number, after which true diversity and Gini coefficients were computed with the tcR R package. The overlap coefficient, calculated on TCRB nucleotide sequences, was used to measure repertoire sharing. Out-of-frame TCRB sequences from naive cells were analyzed as a proxy for the pre-selection repertoire. This immuneACCESS table, as held by TCRdb, lists in-frame sequences with V and J called but not all clones. Of the missing ones, under half trace to an unresolved V gene in checked studies; the others have no known cause. Clone size and the V and J calls come from that table; the DNA yielded D and trimming. The sample includes 200,000 to 300,000 clones, with roughly 20% observed a single time. The top ten constitute 0.028% of the sample.

Overall results and qualifications from the work: Shorter templates might have been favored by PCR, but patient and control samples were amplified and corrected together, so both groups would have been affected equally by any skew. Because cDNA was sequenced instead of genomic DNA, highly expressing activated cells could be over-represented, though the groups showed no difference in activation or CD3 levels. Fewer insertions and more nucleotide deletions at VDJ recombination sites were observed in patients with type 1 diabetes, implying thymic rearrangement abnormalities. Naive, central memory and regulatory TCRB repertoires appeared to be more alike among patients than among healthy donors. In all four CD4+ subsets, TCRB CDR3 length was moderately but significantly shorter in type 1 diabetes patients. Only small numbers of individuals were included in the HLA sub-analyses, which left unresolved whether HLA type had any influence on TCRB rearrangement.

This clone was seen a handful of times. The antigen it binds to is not known. Per-nucleotide qualities are absent, and no much larger clonotype sits a single base away. V and J lose 8 bases and 1 base, and a span of 14 bases separates them. The germline V gene (reference sequence) gives CDR1 as GTSNPN and CDR2 as SVGIG. The CDR3 measures 13 amino acids from cysteine to phenylalanine. The CDR3 DNA has 39 bases and is translated from base 1. Each donor gave one peripheral blood draw, averaging roughly 0.11 L, which was collected into heparinised tubes. A BD FACSAria II and a panel including CD45RO, CCR7, CD25, CD127, CD95 and CD27 were used to sort naive, central memory, regulatory and stem cell-like memory CD4+ T cells. Every sorted population had a purity above 95%. PBMCs were isolated immediately by Lymphoprep density gradient centrifugation and stained directly without culture. So that batch effects would be minimized, each experiment stained and sorted samples in pairs, pairing one healthy donor with one patient.

The sequence was obtained from a woman aged 40 to 50 with type 1 diabetes. Recombination joined TRBV30 with TRBJ1-1, with no D gene named confidently. The sequenced sample was naive CD4+ T cells from blood. The cell subset or site label, read with the paper, signifies: true naive CD4+ T cells. The sequence in DNA is TGTGCCCGGATGGAGGGAGCGAACACTGAAGCTTTCTTT. This gives the protein CARMEGANTEAFF.